Each of the 22 T cell receptor beta chains below was sequenced from the same sample in a study of cytomegalovirus exposure and HLA in healthy donors. PCR used 60 Vbeta primers and 13 Jbeta primers. Generated by immunoSEQ multiplex PCR, the TCRdb table keeps only in-frame clones and is missing some. The sample gives roughly 130,000 clones, roughly 80% of which show up once; 3% to 4% is in the top ten. The sample taken for sequencing was PBMCs. The origin of the receptors is a woman in her thirties or forties in good health and CMV-seronegative.

The CDR3 spells CASSLRGGNSPLHF. The DNA of the CDR3 is TGTGCCAGCAGCCTCCGGGGGGGGAATTCACCCCTCCACTTT. The V call is TRBV6-5, the J call TRBJ1-6; perhaps TRBD1 as D (5 bases). The ends were cut back, 6 bases at V and 7 bases at J, with 13 bases in the middle. Germline CDR1 MNHEY, CDR2 SVGAGI. The length of the CDR3 is 14 residues.

This chain links TRBV13 with TRBJ2-6, with 7 bases aligning to TRBD1. The V gene end was trimmed by 6 bases and the J gene end by 4 bases; junction bases not matched to a gene: 9. The CDR3 is made up of 16 amino acids. Germline CDR1 and CDR2: PRHDT and FYEKMQ (reference sequence). CDR3 nucleotides: TGTGCCAGCAGTCGAAGACAGGGTGTAGGGGCCAACGTCCTGACTTTC. Translation gives CASSRRQGVGANVLTF.

This chain connects TRBV7-9 to TRBJ2-2; 7 bases are a match to TRBD1. The CDR3 runs 17 residues. The ends lost 5 bases at V and 3 bases at J; junction bases unmatched: 12. Germline V gives CDR1 SEHNR, CDR2 FQNEAQ (reference sequence). CDR3 coding DNA: TGTGCCAGCAGCCAAGGGACAGCCGGGTGGGACACCGGGGAGCTGTTTTTT. Protein sequence: CASSQGTAGWDTGELFF. The full variable domain, its missing parts supplied by reference TRBV7-9 and TRBJ2-2, is DTGVSQNPRHKITKRGQNVTFRCDPISEHNRLYWYRQTLGQGPEFLTYFQNEAQLEKSRLLSDRFSAERPKGSFSTLEIQRTEQGDSAMYLCASSQGTAGWDTGELFFGEGSRLTVL.

This clone was detected only once. The junction departs from germline at one end; a sequencing error may be responsible. V is TRBV7-7 and J is TRBJ2-2; maybe TRBD1 (6 bases). The CDR3 covers 16 residues. From germline, CDR1 is SSHAT and CDR2 FNYEAQ (reference sequence). CDR3 sequence reads: CASSSGTSANTGELFF. CDR3 bases: TGTGCTAGCAGCTCTGGGACATCCGCGAACACCGGGGAGCTGTTTTTT.

V and J are TRBV7-2 and TRBJ2-7; 7 bases align to TRBD2. The V and J ends lost 2 bases and 3 bases, in that order; junction bases with no gene match: 4. CDR1 is SGHTA and CDR2 is FQGNSA in the germline V gene. This CDR3 is built from 14 residues. The CDR3 nucleotides are TGTGCCAGCAGCTTATCGGCGGGAGACTACGAGCAGTACTTC. Protein product: CASSLSAGDYEQYF.

Only a few counts were recorded for this clone. This chain joins TRBV27 and TRBJ1-2, with D perhaps TRBD1 (5 bases). The CDR3 sequence is 15 residues long. Deletions cut 5 bases from V and 4 bases from J, with 17 bases between. Germline assignment: CDR1 MNHEY and CDR2 SMNVEV (reference sequence). The CDR3 nucleotides read TGTGCCAGCAGTCCTCGGCGGGGCGCGGGCTATGGCTACACCTTC. Amino acid sequence: CASSPRRGAGYGYTF.

The chain is built from TRBV14 and TRBJ1-2, with D tentatively TRBD1 (6 bases). The V and J ends lost 4 bases and 8 bases respectively, with 14 bases between them. From germline, CDR1 is SGHDN and CDR2 FVKESK. The CDR3 spans 13 residues. The CDR3 protein is CASSRGHVSGYTF. The CDR3 DNA sequence: TGTGCCAGCAGCCGGGGGCACGTCAGCGGCTACACCTTC.

To note about this clone: As the CDR3 is not closed by the conserved phenylalanine or tryptophan, this likely results from a read error. No DNA is shown, since the ends of the CDR3 on it are uncertain; the CDR3 is the one TCRdb lists. The V gene is TRBV28, the J gene TRBJ1-2; TRBD1, the D gene given by the table, was not confirmed from the DNA. The CDR3 comprises 8 residues, both ends counted. The germline V gene has CDR1 MDHEN and CDR2 SYDVKM. This chain's CDR3 is CASQGAVV.

The chain joins TRBV5-4 to TRBJ1-1; no firm D call. This CDR3 is 16 amino acids long. Trimming removed 0 bases at V and 4 bases at J, with 16 bases between. Germline V lookup: CDR1 SGHNT, CDR2 YYREEE (reference sequence). CDR3 coding DNA: TGTGCCAGCAGCTTGGCCTTGATAGGAGGACTCACTGAAGCTTTCTTT. Protein sequence: CASSLALIGGLTEAFF. The complete variable domain, with remaining parts taken from reference TRBV5-4 and TRBJ1-1, reads ETGVTQSPTHLIKTRGQQVTLRCSSQSGHNTVSWYQQALGQGPQFIFQYYREEENGRGNFPPRFSGLQFPNYSSELNVNALELDDSALYLCASSLALIGGLTEAFFGQGTRLTVV.

This clone has just a few counts. The rearrangement joins TRBV2 to TRBJ1-5, with D perhaps matching TRBD1 (6 bases). Germline CDR1 and CDR2: SNHLY and FYNNEI. Trimming took 6 bases from V and 2 from J, leaving 11 bases between them. The CDR3 extends over 14 amino acids. The CDR3: CASSTTGRNQPQHF. Here the CDR3 DNA reads TGTGCCAGCAGCACTACAGGGCGCAATCAGCCCCAGCATTTT.

In its sample, this clone was seen once. The chain links TRBV7-2 to TRBJ1-5; D might be TRBD1 (6 bases). CDR3 length equals 14 residues. The germline V and J ends were trimmed by 6 bases and 7 bases, with 16 bases remaining between them. Germline CDR1 and CDR2: SGHTA and FQGNSA. This chain's CDR3 is CASSFRQVGQPQHF. CDR3 DNA sequence: TGTGCCAGCAGTTTTAGACAGGTCGGGCAGCCCCAGCATTTT. The full variable domain, completed using reference TRBV7-2 and TRBJ1-5, is GAGVSQSPSNKVTEKGKDVELRCDPISGHTALYWYRQSLGQGLEFLIYFQGNSAPDKSGLPSDRFSAERTGGSVSTLTIQRTQQEDSAVYLCASSFRQVGQPQHFGDGTRLSIL.

This clone turned up a few times. CDR3 sequence (DNA): TGTGCCAGCAGCCCCGACAGTGACCATGGCTACACCTTC. Its protein is CASSPDSDHGYTF. The chain employs TRBV2 and TRBJ1-2; tentatively, D is TRBD1 (5 bases). With 6 bases removed from V and 6 bases from J, the gap between germline ends came to 14 bases. CDR3 length: 13 amino acids. The germline V gene has CDR1 SNHLY and CDR2 FYNNEI.

In DNA, the CDR3 is TGTGCCAGCAGTTACCCGGGGGTTCCCATTGGCTACACCTTC. This gives the protein CASSYPGVPIGYTF. V and J are TRBV6-6 and TRBJ1-2, with D tentatively TRBD1 (5 bases). The V and J ends lost 2 bases and 7 bases respectively, with 14 bases between them. Germline values: CDR1 MNHNY, CDR2 SVGAGI (reference sequence). The CDR3 is 14 residues long.

This chain connects TRBV19 to TRBJ1-2; 7 positions agree with TRBD1. This CDR3 is built from 15 residues. Trimming at V came to 5 bases and at J to 8 bases, leaving 14 bases not matched to a gene. The germline CDR1 and CDR2 sequences are LNHDA and SQIVND (reference sequence). In DNA, the CDR3 is TGTGCCAGTAGTCCATGGACAGGAGGATCGGAGGGCTACACCTTC. This encodes CASSPWTGGSEGYTF.

V gene TRBV29-1 combines with J gene TRBJ2-3; tentatively, D is TRBD2 (7 bases). The CDR3 runs 16 residues. The V and J ends lost 5 bases and 2 bases respectively, with 20 bases between them. CDR1 is SQVTM, CDR2 ANQGSEA, per germline. The CDR3 protein is CSVQGPRGAVTDTQYF. CDR3 nucleotides: TGCAGCGTTCAAGGGCCCCGGGGGGCTGTCACAGATACGCAGTATTTT.

This rearrangement joins TRBV4-3 to TRBJ1-4; 8 bases are a match to TRBD1. Trimming took 0 bases from V and 2 from J; bases not matched to a gene: 11. The CDR3 spans 19 residues. Germline V CDR1 and CDR2: LGHNA, YSLEER. CDR3 residues: CASSQDRRGRVLTNEKLFF. For the CDR3, the DNA is TGCGCCAGCAGCCAAGATCGCAGGGGGCGCGTTTTGACTAATGAAAAACTGTTTTTT.

This rearrangement joins TRBV5-1 to TRBJ2-1; TRBD1 agrees at 11 bases. CDR1 and CDR2 from the germline V gene are SGHRS and YFSETQ. V dropped 4 bases and J dropped 7; count of bases not matched to a gene: 4. The CDR3 spans 14 residues. CDR3 loop: CASSPDRGRNEQFF. In nucleotides, the CDR3 is TGCGCCAGCAGCCCGGACAGGGGGCGGAATGAGCAGTTCTTC.

The chain carries TRBV28 and TRBJ1-6; D unclear. The CDR3 runs 17 residues. Trimming took off 2 bases at V and 0 bases at J, with 11 bases between the two ends. Germline lookup yields CDR1 MDHEN and CDR2 SYDVKM. In nucleotides, the CDR3 is TGTGCCAGCAGTTTAAATGCGGTGGGCTCCTATAATTCACCCCTCCACTTT. Translating it yields CASSLNAVGSYNSPLHF.

A few counts support this clone. The chain has TRBV28 and TRBJ1-5; TRBD1 agrees at 7 bases. The CDR3 contains 15 residues. Germline loops: CDR1 MDHEN, CDR2 SYDVKM. V gave up 1 base and J gave up 2 bases; unmatched junction bases: 2. The CDR3 is CASSLFQGGNQPQHF. The CDR3 nucleotides read TGTGCCAGCAGTTTATTCCAGGGGGGCAATCAGCCCCAGCATTTT.

The chain is built from TRBV5-6 and TRBJ1-2; D ambiguous. CDR3 length: 12 residues. The germline V gene encodes CDR1 SGHDT and CDR2 YYEEEE. Trimming stripped 4 bases from V and 5 bases from J, with 9 bases between. CDR3 DNA sequence: TGTGCCAGCAGCCCAAGAGGGTATGGCTACACCTTC. Amino acid sequence: CASSPRGYGYTF. Full variable domain (missing parts from reference TRBV5-6 and TRBJ1-2): DAGVTQSPTHLIKTRGQQVTLRCSPKSGHDTVSWYQQALGQGPQFIFQYYEEEERQRGNFPDRFSGHQFPNYSSELNVNALLLGDSALYLCASSPRGYGYTFGSGTRLTVV.

This clone has just one count. This rearrangement joins TRBV7-8 to TRBJ1-5; D is perhaps TRBD1 (6 bases). CDR1 and CDR2 (germline): SGHVS, FQNEAQ. CDR3 length: 18 residues. V lost 5 bases, J lost 0 bases, and 20 bases lay in between. The CDR3 DNA is TGTGCCAGCAGCCGAAACACAGGGACCCTAGGTAGCAATCAGCCCCAGCATTTT. As protein: CASSRNTGTLGSNQPQHF. Full variable domain (outside the CDR3, taken from reference TRBV7-8 and TRBJ1-5): GAGVSQSPRYKVAKRGQDVALRCDPISGHVSLFWYQQALGQGPEFLTYFQNEAQLDKSGLPSDRFFAERPEGSVSTLKIQRTQQEDSAVYLCASSRNTGTLGSNQPQHFGDGTRLSIL.

V gene TRBV19 combines with J gene TRBJ2-1, with TRBD2 matching over 14 bases. This CDR3 is 19 amino acids long. The V segment lost 0 bases and the J segment 9 bases; nucleotides outside the gene matches: 13. CDR1 and CDR2 from the germline V gene are LNHDA and SQIVND (reference sequence). The CDR3 sequence: CASSIDPPGTSGSRAEQFF. CDR3 sequence (DNA): TGTGCCAGTAGTATAGACCCACCGGGGACTAGCGGGAGTAGGGCTGAGCAGTTCTTC.